The 16 T cell receptor beta chains below come from one sample, sequenced in a study of human T cells and chemical hapten exposure. Time point described: patch test 3, about 24 weeks after DPC sensitization. Treatment here: therapeutic diphenylcyclopropenone sensitization with weekly scalp DPC. Each CDR3 protein gets one entry after TCRdb re-called the RACE reads with MiXCR. The table lists just over 95,000 distinct CDR3 sequences, 25% to 30% of them singletons. The source material was whole blood, sampled in connection with sensitization to the hapten diphenylcyclopropenone (DPC). The source of these receptors is a middle-aged man with alopecia areata. Some clones in this sample may be carry-over from other donors' samples.

The chain links TRBV6-5 to TRBJ2-7; weak D call: TRBD1 (6 bases). Germline V gives CDR1 MNHEY, CDR2 SVGAGI. The V end lost 0 bases, the J end lost 7 bases, and 10 bases lay between the germline ends. The CDR3 covers 13 residues. The CDR3 DNA is TGTGCCAGCAGTTACTCGGGGGCGCGGGAGCAGTACTTC. Protein: CASSYSGAREQYF.

The chain is built from TRBV12-3 or TRBV12-4 and TRBJ1-4; TRBD1 aligns across 8 bases. With 2 bases clipped from V and 5 bases from J, the junction kept 4 bases outside the gene matches. This CDR3 comprises 15 residues. The CDR3 spells CASSLSAGGNEKLFF. The CDR3 bases are TGTGCCAGCAGTTTAAGCGCAGGGGGCAATGAAAAACTGTTTTTT.

The chain is built from TRBV3-1 and TRBJ2-5; D remains ambiguous. The CDR3 is made up of 11 amino acids. With 1 base removed from V and 7 bases from J, the gap between germline ends came to 4 bases. Germline V gene sequence: CDR1 LGHDT, CDR2 YNNKEL (reference sequence). The CDR3 here is CASSQGGTQYF. The DNA for the CDR3 is TGTGCCAGCAGCCAAGGAGGGACCCAGTACTTC.

The chain employs TRBV6-2 or TRBV6-3 and TRBJ1-1; D is uncertain. The CDR3 is made up of 15 amino acids. Trimming cost V 4 bases and J 5 bases, with 17 bases left between them. Germline CDR1 and CDR2: MNHEY and SVGEGT. CDR3 coding DNA: TGTGCCAGCAGTTCACATAGCGGGATGGATACTGAAGCTTTCTTT. Translation gives CASSSHSGMDTEAFF.

This clonotype was counted between two and nine times. The rearrangement uses TRBV27 and TRBJ2-7, with D tentatively TRBD2 (5 bases). V dropped 5 bases and J dropped 1 base, with 12 bases sitting between them. The V gene's germline CDR1 is MNHEY and CDR2 SMNVEV (reference sequence). The CDR3 is 14 amino acids. The CDR3 protein is CASSRRPGSYEQYF. The CDR3 DNA follows: TGTGCCAGCAGTAGACGGCCGGGGTCCTACGAGCAGTACTTC.

A few counts support this clonotype. The V and J genes are TRBV5-1 and TRBJ2-7; tentatively, D is TRBD2 (5 bases). Germline CDR1 is SGHRS and CDR2 is YFSETQ. The CDR3 extends over 14 amino acids. Trimming left V 1 base short and J 5 bases short, with 13 bases between. The CDR3 here is CASSLKAPGNEQYF. CDR3 nucleotide sequence: TGCGCCAGCAGCTTGAAAGCTCCCGGGAACGAGCAGTACTTC.

The chain employs TRBV12-3 or TRBV12-4 and TRBJ1-4; 9 nucleotides agree with TRBD1. After removal of 5 bases from V and 6 bases from J, the junction contained 10 bases not matched to a gene. This CDR3 is 16 amino acids long. The CDR3 DNA reads TGTGCCAGCAGTCAGGACAGGGGTAAAGAGGATGAAAAACTGTTTTTT. Amino acid sequence: CASSQDRGKEDEKLFF.

V gene TRBV6-5 combines with J gene TRBJ1-5; perhaps TRBD1 as D (5 bases). The CDR3 runs to 16 residues. In germline, CDR1 is MNHEY, CDR2 SVGAGI. V shed 4 bases and J shed 0 bases, with 13 bases lying between them. CDR3 sequence reads: CASSSGHLYSNQPQHF. As DNA, the CDR3 is TGTGCCAGCAGTTCCGGACACTTATATAGCAATCAGCCCCAGCATTTT.

The chain links TRBV7-8 to TRBJ1-4; 7 positions match TRBD1. The CDR3 contains 15 residues. Germline V gene sequence: CDR1 SGHVS, CDR2 FQNEAQ. After removal of 4 bases from V and 5 bases from J, the junction contained 7 bases not matched to a gene. The CDR3 sequence is CASSSSTGRNEKLFF. The CDR3, as DNA: TGTGCCAGCAGCTCTTCGACAGGGAGGAATGAAAAACTGTTTTTT.

This clonotype was counted a few times. The V call is TRBV12-3 or TRBV12-4, the J call TRBJ1-1; D call uncertain. The CDR3 is made up of 14 amino acids. Trimming removed 2 bases from V and 0 bases from J, with 7 bases in between. The CDR3 loop is CASSLIALNTEAFF. DNA for the CDR3: TGTGCCAGCAGTTTAATTGCTTTGAACACTGAAGCTTTCTTT.

This clonotype turned up a few times. This chain links TRBV6-2 or TRBV6-3 with TRBJ2-7, with a weak D call TRBD1 (5 bases). The length of the CDR3 is 13 residues. The germline CDR1 and CDR2 sequences are MNHEY and SVGEGT. Deletions cut 2 bases from V and 9 bases from J, with 14 bases between. CDR3 region: CASSYGATPTQYF. Written as DNA, the CDR3 is TGTGCCAGCAGTTACGGGGCCACGCCGACGCAGTACTTC.

The chain uses TRBV10-2 and TRBJ2-7; the D is unclear. Germline assignment: CDR1 WSHSY and CDR2 SAAADI. This CDR3 has 11 residues. The V and J ends lost 0 bases and 7 bases respectively, with 4 bases between them. The DNA for the CDR3 is TGCGCCAGCAGTGAGTCCCGGGAGCAGTACTTC. Translated: CASSESREQYF.

This chain's CDR3 is CSASTTNTGELFF. CDR3 DNA sequence: TGCAGTGCTTCGACAACGAACACCGGGGAGCTGTTTTTT. The gene calls are TRBV20-1 and TRBJ2-2; D uncertain. The CDR3 spans 13 residues. Germline CDR1 and CDR2: DFQATT and SNEGSKA (reference sequence). Deletions cut 5 bases from V and 0 bases from J, with 7 bases between.

The sample holds a few counts of this clonotype. This chain uses TRBV4-2 with TRBJ2-3; D ambiguous. CDR1 and CDR2 from the germline V gene are LGHNA and YNFKEQ. V lost 1 base, J lost 15 bases, and 23 bases lay in between. This CDR3 has 15 amino acids. As DNA, the CDR3 is TGTGCCAGCAGCCAAGTGCGAGAAGGGATCCGACCCCGTTATTTT. Residues: CASSQVREGIRPRYF.

The chain links TRBV7-7 to TRBJ1-1; D ambiguous. This CDR3 is built from 13 residues. Germline lookup yields CDR1 SSHAT and CDR2 FNYEAQ (reference sequence). V was pared by 4 bases and J by 2 bases, with 8 bases between. DNA for the CDR3: TGTGCCAGCAGCTCCTATCTAAACACTGAAGCTTTCTTT. Its translation: CASSSYLNTEAFF.

There are a few counts of this clonotype. V and J are TRBV15 and TRBJ2-3; D is unresolved. The CDR3 length is 13 residues. In germline, CDR1 is LNHNV, CDR2 YYDKDF (reference sequence). The germline V and J ends were trimmed by 1 base and 2 bases, with 4 bases remaining between them. The CDR3 DNA is TGTGCCACCAGCAGAGGCCTCACAGATACGCAGTATTTT. This sequence encodes CATSRGLTDTQYF.